The clone carrying this T cell receptor (beta chain) appeared once. The method was immunoSEQ multiplex PCR; TCRdb's version includes in-frame clones alone and lacks a portion of them. The sample records more than 2 million clones, approximately 94% being singletons. Per germline, CDR1 SEHNR and CDR2 FQNEAQ (reference sequence). The V end was cut by 0 bases, the J end by 0 bases, with 7 bases between. The CDR3 is 15 residues long. This specimen belongs to a study of shared clonotypes between healthy human individuals. This TCR derives from a man aged 18 to 29 in good health. The chain has TRBV7-9 and TRBJ2-3; D gene unclear. Sequenced sample: naive CD4+ T cells sorted from blood. Subset here: CD45RA+ positively selected. The CDR3 region is CASSLAGWSTDTQYF. CDR3 coding DNA: TGTGCCAGCAGCTTAGCCGGGTGGAGCACAGATACGCAGTATTTT.